One and the same sample provided the 17 T cell receptor beta chains below, sequenced in a study of blood T cell repertoires in COVID-19. Assay used: immunoSEQ multiplex PCR; TCRdb lists only in-frame clones, some missing. The data show around 15,000 clones, with under 85% seen just once and roughly 15% held by the top ten. The sequencing input was peripheral blood. The receptors come from a man between 60 and 75 years old with acute or convalescent COVID-19.

The chain links TRBV7-8 to TRBJ1-1, with no clear D. The CDR3 covers 15 residues. Trimming removed 0 bases from V and 1 base from J, with 9 bases in between. Germline V gene lookup returns CDR1 SGHVS and CDR2 FQNEAQ. The CDR3 DNA sequence: TGTGCCAGCAGCTTAGCGGGCAGTCCGAACACTGAAGCTTTCTTT. It translates to CASSLAGSPNTEAFF. The entire variable domain, with the rest obtained from reference TRBV7-8 and TRBJ1-1, is as follows: GAGVSQSPRYKVAKRGQDVALRCDPISGHVSLFWYQQALGQGPEFLTYFQNEAQLDKSGLPSDRFFAERPEGSVSTLKIQRTQQEDSAVYLCASSLAGSPNTEAFFGQGTRLTVV.

This chain uses TRBV7-9 with TRBJ1-4, with 11 bases that match TRBD1. V was pared by 5 bases and J by 10 bases, with 12 bases of the junction left unmatched. The length of the CDR3 is 16 residues. Germline lookup yields CDR1 SEHNR and CDR2 FQNEAQ (reference sequence). The CDR3 region has the DNA TGTGCCAGCAGCCCCGCGGGACAGGGGGTGTTTGGAAAACTGTTTTTT. Translation: CASSPAGQGVFGKLFF.

V usage is TRBV6-2 or TRBV6-3 and J usage is TRBJ1-5; 7 bases map to TRBD1. Germline V gene lookup returns CDR1 MNHEY and CDR2 SVGEGT. The junction had 5 bases not matched to a gene; V was cut back by 6 bases and J by 6 bases. The CDR3 covers 13 residues. The CDR3 bases are TGTGCCAGCAGCCAAGACAGGGCTCAGCCCCAGCATTTT. The encoded protein is CASSQDRAQPQHF.

The chain couples TRBV10-3 to TRBJ1-1, with a weak D call TRBD1 (6 bases). Trimming stripped 10 bases from V and 8 bases from J, with 14 bases between. The V gene's germline CDR1 is ENHRY and CDR2 SYGVKD. The CDR3 covers 11 residues. CDR3 in amino acids: CATTRDNEAFF. The CDR3 nucleotides are TGTGCCACCACCAGGGACAACGAAGCTTTCTTT.

This chain connects TRBV6-5 to TRBJ1-6; no clear D. The CDR3 is made up of 15 amino acids. Germline CDR1 and CDR2: MNHEY and SVGAGI. Trimming stripped 5 bases from V and 6 bases from J, with 14 bases between. CDR3 in DNA: TGTGCCAGCAGTCGCTCCGTCGGGTCTAATTCACCCCTCCACTTT. Translation gives CASSRSVGSNSPLHF.

This clone was seen more than once but under ten times. The DNA for the CDR3 is TGTGCCAGCAGGGCTAGCGGGGGGCCAGAGGGGAACACCGGGGAGCTGTTTTTT. Protein product: CASRASGGPEGNTGELFF. The V gene is TRBV7-9, the J gene TRBJ2-2, with 11 bases lining up with TRBD2. This CDR3 is built from 18 residues. Germline values: CDR1 SEHNR, CDR2 FQNEAQ (reference sequence). J was trimmed by 1 base and V by 6 bases; bases with no gene match: 10.

The rearrangement links TRBV6-1 to TRBJ1-3, with D unresolved. V dropped 0 bases and J dropped 0 bases, with 12 bases sitting between them. CDR3 length: 17 residues. Germline CDR1 is MNHNS and CDR2 is SASEGT. CDR3 in DNA: TGTGCCAGCAGTGAAGCGCTGATGAGAGGCTCTGGAAACACCATATATTTT. Protein sequence: CASSEALMRGSGNTIYF.

This rearrangement joins TRBV6-5 to TRBJ2-7, with TRBD1 matching 8 bases. V gave up 6 bases and J gave up 3 bases; unmatched junction bases: 10. Germline V gene sequence: CDR1 MNHEY, CDR2 SVGAGI. This CDR3 spans 15 amino acids. The CDR3 DNA follows: TGTGCCAGCAGCCGGGGCCCGACAGGGGACTACGAGCAGTACTTC. Encoded protein: CASSRGPTGDYEQYF.

The CDR3 bases are TGTGCCATCAGTGAGTCGGTGACTAGCTCCTACGAGCAGTACTTC. Its translation is CAISESVTSSYEQYF. The chain couples TRBV10-3 to TRBJ2-7, with D tentatively TRBD2 (6 bases). V dropped 0 bases and J dropped 0 bases, with 9 bases sitting between them. CDR3 length: 15 amino acids. CDR1 and CDR2 from the germline V gene are ENHRY and SYGVKD.

CDR3 protein: CASSLDYTDTEAFF. CDR3 nucleotide sequence: TGTGCCAGCAGCTTAGATTATACAGACACTGAAGCTTTCTTT. The genes are TRBV7-2 and TRBJ1-1; no clear D gene. Germline V gene sequence: CDR1 SGHTA, CDR2 FQGNSA. Trimming left V 1 base short and J 3 bases short, with 9 bases between. The CDR3 extends over 14 amino acids. Looking up the rest from reference TRBV7-2 and TRBJ1-1 gives the full variable domain: GAGVSQSPSNKVTEKGKDVELRCDPISGHTALYWYRQSLGQGLEFLIYFQGNSAPDKSGLPSDRFSAERTGGSVSTLTIQRTQQEDSAVYLCASSLDYTDTEAFFGQGTRLTVV.

This clone was picked up a small number of times. The CDR3: CAWSLSVGELFF. CDR3 coding DNA: TGTGCCTGGAGCCTCTCGGTCGGGGAGCTGTTTTTT. V and J are TRBV30 and TRBJ2-2; D not resolved. The CDR3 has 12 residues. The germline V gene has CDR1 GTSNPN and CDR2 SVGIG (reference sequence). V was pared by 3 bases and J by 7 bases, with 9 bases between.

The rearrangement uses TRBV13 and TRBJ2-7, with 9 nucleotides matching TRBD2. CDR1 is PRHDT and CDR2 is FYEKMQ in the germline V gene (reference sequence). This CDR3 region has 14 residues. The trim removed 2 bases at V and 7 bases at J, leaving 6 bases unmatched. The CDR3 coding sequence is TGTGCCAGCAGCTTAAGCGGGAGGATCGGGGAGCAGTACTTC. Amino acids: CASSLSGRIGEQYF. The whole variable domain, filled in from reference TRBV13 and TRBJ2-7, reads AAGVIQSPRHLIKEKRETATLKCYPIPRHDTVYWYQQGPGQDPQFLISFYEKMQSDKGSIPDRFSAQQFSDYHSELNMSSLELGDSALYFCASSLSGRIGEQYFGPGTRLTVT.

The V and J genes are TRBV19 and TRBJ1-2; D gene unclear. The ends were cut back, 3 bases at V and 2 bases at J, with 10 bases in the middle. The CDR3 is made up of 14 amino acids. CDR1 is LNHDA, CDR2 SQIVND, per germline (reference sequence). The CDR3 bases are TGTGCCAGTAGTATCCGGCCAGGAAACTATGGCTACACCTTC. This encodes CASSIRPGNYGYTF.

The V call is TRBV7-9, the J call TRBJ2-4, with D perhaps matching TRBD1 (6 bases). CDR1 is SEHNR, CDR2 FQNEAQ, per germline (reference sequence). V was clipped by 0 bases and J by 2 bases, with 11 bases between them. The CDR3 covers 16 residues. The CDR3 loop is CASSLALQGSKNIQYF. The CDR3 DNA reads as TGTGCCAGCAGCTTAGCCTTACAGGGTTCCAAAAACATTCAGTACTTC.

The chain employs TRBV5-1 and TRBJ1-5; maybe TRBD1 (5 bases). Per the germline V gene, CDR1 is SGHRS and CDR2 is YFSETQ. CDR3 length: 15 amino acids. Trimming removed 0 bases from V and 7 bases from J, with 14 bases in between. CDR3 nucleotides: TGCGCCAGCAGCTTGGAAGGGTCAGGACAACAGCCCCAGCATTTT. It yields the protein CASSLEGSGQQPQHF.

V and J are TRBV2 and TRBJ1-4; tentative D call: TRBD1 (6 bases). Trimming stripped 6 bases from V and 7 bases from J, with 24 bases between. The CDR3 consists of 17 residues. Looked up from germline, CDR1 is SNHLY and CDR2 is FYNNEI. DNA of the CDR3: TGTGCCAGCAGGCAGCCCCCTGGGGGGGGCGTTGGTGAAAAACTGTTTTTT. Translating it yields CASRQPPGGGVGEKLFF.

V gene TRBV7-2 combines with J gene TRBJ2-7; 11 bases align to TRBD2. CDR1 and CDR2 from the germline V gene are SGHTA and FQGNSA. Losses at the gene ends were 5 bases for V and 2 bases for J; bases not matched to a gene: 8. The CDR3 consists of 16 residues. CDR3 sequence (DNA): TGTGCCAGCAGCCCCCAGCTAGCGGGGGGTGCCTACGAGCAGTACTTC. This codes for CASSPQLAGGAYEQYF.